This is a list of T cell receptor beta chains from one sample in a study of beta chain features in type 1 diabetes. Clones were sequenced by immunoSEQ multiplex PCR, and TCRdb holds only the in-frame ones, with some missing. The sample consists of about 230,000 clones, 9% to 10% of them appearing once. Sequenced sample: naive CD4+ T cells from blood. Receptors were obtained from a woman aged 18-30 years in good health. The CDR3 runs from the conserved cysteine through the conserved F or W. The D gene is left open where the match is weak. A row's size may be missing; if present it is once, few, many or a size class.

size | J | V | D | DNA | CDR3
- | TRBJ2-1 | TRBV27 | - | TGTGCCAGCAGTTTATTTTCCGGGAGCCAGCCCAATGAGCAGTTCTTC | CASSLFSGSQPNEQFF
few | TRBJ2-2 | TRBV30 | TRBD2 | TGTGCCTGCGGCGCGGGGGCGAACACCGGGGAGCTGTTTTTT | CACGAGANTGELFF
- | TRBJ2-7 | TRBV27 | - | TGTGCCAGCATCCCCCAAGGACTGCTCTCCTACGAGCAGTACTTC | CASIPQGLLSYEQYF
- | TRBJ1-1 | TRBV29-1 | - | TGCAGCGGCCAGAGGATGAACACTGAAGCTTTCTTT | CSGQRMNTEAFF
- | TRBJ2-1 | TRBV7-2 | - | TGTGCCAGCAGCTTAGGCGGGCCAAAAAGCTATGAGCAGTTCTTC | CASSLGGPKSYEQFF
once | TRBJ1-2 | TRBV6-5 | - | TGTGCCAGCAGTTACGGCATTTACTATGGCTACACCTTC | CASSYGIYYGYTF
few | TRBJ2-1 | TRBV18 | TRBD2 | TGTGCCAGCTCACCGACTAGCGGGAATAAGGATGAGCAGTTCTTC | CASSPTSGNKDEQFF
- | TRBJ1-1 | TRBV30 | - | TGTGCCTGGTTGGGGGCGGCTGAAGCTTTCTTT | CAWLGAAEAFF
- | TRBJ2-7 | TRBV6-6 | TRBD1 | TGTGCCAGCAGTATGACAGGGGGCGAGCAGTACTTC | CASSMTGGEQYF
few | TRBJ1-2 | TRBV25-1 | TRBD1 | TGTGCCAGCAGTGCAGGGGGCGCTGAGGGCTACACCTTC | CASSAGGAEGYTF
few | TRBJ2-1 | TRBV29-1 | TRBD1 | TGCAGCGTTGATGTGAGACAGGGGAGCTCCTACAATGAGCAGTTCTTC | CSVDVRQGSSYNEQFF
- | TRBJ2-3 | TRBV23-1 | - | TGCGCCAGCAGTCAATCTCCCGGGACTCTACTTCGGGGAGATACGCAGTATTTT | CASSQSPGTLLRGDTQYF
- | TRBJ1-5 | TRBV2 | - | TGTGCCAGCAGTGGGGGGAGGGGGTCGGGCAATCAGCCCCAGCATTTT | CASSGGRGSGNQPQHF
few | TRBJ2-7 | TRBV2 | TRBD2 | TGTGCCAGCAATAAAGGCAAACTAGCGTACGAGCAGTACTTC | CASNKGKLAYEQYF
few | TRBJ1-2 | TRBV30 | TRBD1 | TGTGCCTGGAGTGTACGGGGGACAGGGAATGGCTACACCTTC | CAWSVRGTGNGYTF
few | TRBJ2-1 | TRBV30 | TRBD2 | TGTGCCCGGACTCGCGGGAGCTACAATGAGCAGTTCTTC | CARTRGSYNEQFF
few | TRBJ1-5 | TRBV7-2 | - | TGTGCCAGCAGCCCCCCAAATCAGCCCCAGCATTTT | CASSPPNQPQHF
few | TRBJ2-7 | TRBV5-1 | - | TGCGCCAGCAGCGAGCGCGACCCCGTTTACGAGCAGTACTTC | CASSERDPVYEQYF
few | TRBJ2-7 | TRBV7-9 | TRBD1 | TGTGCCAGCAGCACCTCGGGACAGGGCATACACGAGCAGTACTTC | CASSTSGQGIHEQYF
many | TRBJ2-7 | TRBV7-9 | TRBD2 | TGTGCCAGCAGCAGTACTAGCGGTATGGGCTCCTACGAGCAGTACTTC | CASSSTSGMGSYEQYF
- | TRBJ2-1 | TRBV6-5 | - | TGTGCCAGCAGGCCCCCGATCGGGAACAATGAGCAGTTCTTC | CASRPPIGNNEQFF
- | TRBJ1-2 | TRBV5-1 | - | TGCGCCAGCAGCTTTCAGGGTTCCAACTATGGCTACACCTTC | CASSFQGSNYGYTF
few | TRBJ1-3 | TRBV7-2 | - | TGTGCCAGCAGCTTAGTATCTCTGGGAAACACCATATATTTT | CASSLVSLGNTIYF
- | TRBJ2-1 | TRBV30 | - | TGTGCCTTGGGCGGGCATGGGTACAATGAGCAGTTCTTC | CALGGHGYNEQFF
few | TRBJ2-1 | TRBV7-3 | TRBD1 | TGTGCCAGCAGCTTCCAACCTCGTGGGACAGGGGGCCATGAGCAGTTCTTC | CASSFQPRGTGGHEQFF